The rows below give T cell receptor beta chains drawn from one sample of a study of read filtering for tumor transcriptome and immune sequencing. TCRdb itself ran the reads through MiXCR, one entry per CDR3 protein. The table lists approximately 90,000 distinct CDR3 sequences, roughly 21% of them singletons. What was sequenced was a population of CD138-negative cells sorted from bone marrow. These receptor sequences come from a donor at least 40 years old with multiple myeloma. The CDR3 runs from the conserved cysteine through the conserved F or W. The D gene is left open where the match is weak. Size is stated for part of the rows, as once, few or many counts, or as a class when the clone is expanded.

j_gene: TRBJ1-2
v_gene: TRBV12-3/TRBV12-4
abundance: few
d_gene: TRBD1
CDR3nt: TGTGCCAGCAGTCTTAGACAGGGGAACTATGGCTACACCTTC
CDR3aa: CASSLRQGNYGYTF

j_gene: TRBJ1-2
v_gene: TRBV3-1
abundance: -
d_gene: -
CDR3nt: TGTGCCAGCAACCAAGACGCAGGGTATGGAAATGGCTACACCTTC
CDR3aa: CASNQDAGYGNGYTF

j_gene: TRBJ2-7
v_gene: TRBV2
abundance: many
d_gene: -
CDR3nt: TGTGCCAGCGTTTGGGAGTACGAGCAGTACTTC
CDR3aa: CASVWEYEQYF

j_gene: TRBJ2-3
v_gene: TRBV28
abundance: many
d_gene: TRBD2
CDR3nt: TGTGCCAGCAGTGCCGATAGCGGGGGGGCAAATACGCAGTATTTT
CDR3aa: CASSADSGGANTQYF

j_gene: TRBJ1-3
v_gene: TRBV12-3/TRBV12-4
abundance: -
d_gene: -
CDR3nt: TGTGCCAGCACCCCCGGGTCGGGGCTTTGGGGAAACACCATATATTTT
CDR3aa: CASTPGSGLWGNTIYF

j_gene: TRBJ1-2
v_gene: TRBV6-4
abundance: few
d_gene: -
CDR3nt: TGTGCCAGCGGAATCAGGGTAAACGGCTACACCTTC
CDR3aa: CASGIRVNGYTF

j_gene: TRBJ2-1
v_gene: TRBV12-3/TRBV12-4
abundance: many
d_gene: -
CDR3nt: TGTGCCAGCAGTTCACAAGCGGGTGCGCAGTTCTTC
CDR3aa: CASSSQAGAQFF

j_gene: TRBJ1-2
v_gene: TRBV2
abundance: many
d_gene: TRBD1
CDR3nt: TGTGCCAGCAGTGTGGGGGGACAGGGATTTGGCTACACCTTC
CDR3aa: CASSVGGQGFGYTF

j_gene: TRBJ2-3
v_gene: TRBV20-1
abundance: many
d_gene: -
CDR3nt: TGCAGTGCTCGTCTCCCTAGCACAGATACGCAGTATTTT
CDR3aa: CSARLPSTDTQYF

j_gene: TRBJ2-3
v_gene: TRBV29-1
abundance: many
d_gene: TRBD2
CDR3nt: TGCAGCGTTGAGGGGACTAGCGGGAGAAGCACAGATACGCAGTATTTT
CDR3aa: CSVEGTSGRSTDTQYF

j_gene: TRBJ1-2
v_gene: TRBV28
abundance: -
d_gene: -
CDR3nt: TGTGCCAGCAGCTCGAACATCACTCCCTGGGGCTACACCTTC
CDR3aa: CASSSNITPWGYTF

j_gene: TRBJ1-1
v_gene: TRBV7-2
abundance: many
d_gene: -
CDR3nt: TGTGCCAGCAGCTTTCTCGGTCAGGTTGAAGCTTTCTTT
CDR3aa: CASSFLGQVEAFF

j_gene: TRBJ1-6
v_gene: TRBV5-4
abundance: -
d_gene: -
CDR3nt: TGTGCCAGCAGCTTGGCTTCCTATAATTCACCCCTCCACTTT
CDR3aa: CASSLASYNSPLHF

j_gene: TRBJ2-5
v_gene: TRBV29-1
abundance: many
d_gene: -
CDR3nt: TGCAGCGTTGGCCGGGTCGAGGAGACCCAGTACTTC
CDR3aa: CSVGRVEETQYF

j_gene: TRBJ2-1
v_gene: TRBV5-4
abundance: many
d_gene: -
CDR3nt: TGTGCCAGCAGCTTGGCAGCAATAGGGCCCAATGAGCAGTTCTTC
CDR3aa: CASSLAAIGPNEQFF

j_gene: TRBJ1-1
v_gene: TRBV6-4
abundance: many
d_gene: -
CDR3nt: TGTGCCAGCAGTGACAGGCCGGGGAGCACTGAAGCTTTCTTT
CDR3aa: CASSDRPGSTEAFF

j_gene: TRBJ2-2
v_gene: TRBV2
abundance: many
d_gene: -
CDR3nt: TGTGCCAGCAGTCACACTAGGAACACCGGGGAGCTGTTTTTT
CDR3aa: CASSHTRNTGELFF

j_gene: TRBJ2-1
v_gene: TRBV11-2
abundance: -
d_gene: TRBD2
CDR3nt: TGTGCCAGCAGCCCCATCTCTAGCGGGGGGGACTTTAGTGAGCAGTTCTTC
CDR3aa: CASSPISSGGDFSEQFF

j_gene: TRBJ2-1
v_gene: TRBV7-9
abundance: many
d_gene: -
CDR3nt: TGTGCCAGCAGCTCCAACGCGGGTGAGCAGTTCTTC
CDR3aa: CASSSNAGEQFF

j_gene: TRBJ1-5
v_gene: TRBV6-2/TRBV6-3
abundance: few
d_gene: TRBD1
CDR3nt: TGTGCCAGCAGACGACAACAGGGGAGTCAGCCCCAGCATTTT
CDR3aa: CASRRQQGSQPQHF

j_gene: TRBJ1-1
v_gene: TRBV20-1
abundance: many
d_gene: -
CDR3nt: TGCAGTGCGGAAGGCACGGTGAACACTGAAGCTTTCTTT
CDR3aa: CSAEGTVNTEAFF

j_gene: TRBJ2-3
v_gene: TRBV2
abundance: -
d_gene: -
CDR3nt: TGTGCCAGCAGTGGTCACCGAAGCACAGATACGCAGTATTTT
CDR3aa: CASSGHRSTDTQYF

j_gene: TRBJ2-7
v_gene: TRBV7-9
abundance: few
d_gene: TRBD1
CDR3nt: TGTGCCAGCAGCCCACGACAGGGGTACGAGCAGTACTTC
CDR3aa: CASSPRQGYEQYF

j_gene: TRBJ1-6
v_gene: TRBV20-1
abundance: many
d_gene: TRBD1
CDR3nt: TGCAGTGCTCGACAGGGAGGTTCACCCCTCCACTTT
CDR3aa: CSARQGGSPLHF

j_gene: TRBJ1-4
v_gene: TRBV5-1
abundance: many
d_gene: TRBD1
CDR3nt: TGCGCCAGCAGCTCCGGGACAGAAAATGAAAAACTGTTTTTT
CDR3aa: CASSSGTENEKLFF

j_gene: TRBJ2-7
v_gene: TRBV3-1
abundance: many
d_gene: -
CDR3nt: TGTGCCAGCAGCCAAGTGGCTACCCGCGAGCAGTACTTC
CDR3aa: CASSQVATREQYF

j_gene: TRBJ2-5
v_gene: TRBV29-1
abundance: many
d_gene: -
CDR3nt: TGCAGCGTTGGTTCGCGGGGCGAGACCCAGTACTTC
CDR3aa: CSVGSRGETQYF

j_gene: TRBJ1-5
v_gene: TRBV12-3/TRBV12-4
abundance: many
d_gene: -
CDR3nt: TGTGCCAGCAGTTTAGAGGCGAATAGCAATCAGCCCCAGCATTTT
CDR3aa: CASSLEANSNQPQHF

j_gene: TRBJ2-3
v_gene: TRBV2
abundance: many
d_gene: -
CDR3nt: TGTGCCAGCACTATCTGGGACGATAGCACAGATACGCAGTATTTT
CDR3aa: CASTIWDDSTDTQYF

j_gene: TRBJ2-5
v_gene: TRBV23-1
abundance: few
d_gene: -
CDR3nt: TGCGCCAGCAGTCAAATACACCCCGGGACAAAAGAGACCCAGTACTTC
CDR3aa: CASSQIHPGTKETQYF

j_gene: TRBJ2-3
v_gene: TRBV20-1
abundance: many
d_gene: -
CDR3nt: TGCAGTGCCGGTAGCCCCGAACAACCTAGCACAGATACGCAGTATTTT
CDR3aa: CSAGSPEQPSTDTQYF

j_gene: TRBJ2-2
v_gene: TRBV20-1
abundance: many
d_gene: -
CDR3nt: TGCAGTGCTAGAGAAGGTGCCGGGGAGCTGTTTTTT
CDR3aa: CSAREGAGELFF

j_gene: TRBJ2-5
v_gene: TRBV6-2/TRBV6-3
abundance: few
d_gene: TRBD2
CDR3nt: TGTGCCAGCAGTTACGGACTAGCGGGCCAAGAGACCCAGTACTTC
CDR3aa: CASSYGLAGQETQYF

j_gene: TRBJ2-2
v_gene: TRBV7-2
abundance: many
d_gene: TRBD1
CDR3nt: TGTGCCAGCAGGCGGCAGGGGGCGCCGAACACCGGGGAGCTGTTTTTT
CDR3aa: CASRRQGAPNTGELFF

j_gene: TRBJ1-1
v_gene: TRBV5-5
abundance: many
d_gene: TRBD1
CDR3nt: TGTGCCAGCAGCCAGACAGGGGGCGCCCCGGCTGAAGCTTTCTTT
CDR3aa: CASSQTGGAPAEAFF

j_gene: TRBJ1-1
v_gene: TRBV5-1
abundance: many
d_gene: TRBD1
CDR3nt: TGCGCCAGCAGCTTTTCGTACAGGGGAGACACTGAAGCTTTCTTT
CDR3aa: CASSFSYRGDTEAFF

j_gene: TRBJ2-2
v_gene: TRBV5-1
abundance: many
d_gene: TRBD2
CDR3nt: TGCGCCAGCAGTAGCGGGGGTCGATACACCGGGGAGCTGTTTTTT
CDR3aa: CASSSGGRYTGELFF

j_gene: TRBJ2-3
v_gene: TRBV7-3
abundance: -
d_gene: -
CDR3nt: TGTGCCAGCAGCCACAATCGGGCAGATACGCAGTATTTT
CDR3aa: CASSHNRADTQYF

j_gene: TRBJ2-5
v_gene: TRBV5-1
abundance: many
d_gene: -
CDR3nt: TGTGCCAGCAGTCTCCAAGAGACCCAGTACTTC
CDR3aa: CASSLQETQYF

j_gene: TRBJ2-3
v_gene: TRBV28
abundance: many
d_gene: -
CDR3nt: TGTGCCAGCAGACAGGAGAACACAGATACGCAGTATTTT
CDR3aa: CASRQENTDTQYF

j_gene: TRBJ2-6
v_gene: TRBV5-1
abundance: -
d_gene: -
CDR3nt: TGCGCCAGCAGCTTGGGTAGGAGGCCGTCTGGGGCCAACGTCCTGACTTTC
CDR3aa: CASSLGRRPSGANVLTF

j_gene: TRBJ2-7
v_gene: TRBV5-1
abundance: many
d_gene: TRBD1
CDR3nt: TGCGCCAGCAGCTGGGACAGAAGCTACGAGCAGTACTTC
CDR3aa: CASSWDRSYEQYF

j_gene: TRBJ2-3
v_gene: TRBV5-1
abundance: many
d_gene: -
CDR3nt: TGCGCCAGCAGCTTGGCGGGGGTGGCAGATACGCAGTATTTT
CDR3aa: CASSLAGVADTQYF

j_gene: TRBJ1-1
v_gene: TRBV14
abundance: -
d_gene: -
CDR3nt: TGTGCCAGCAGCCAAGTACCTGGGGCCGGATCCCTTTTT
CDR3aa: CASSQVPGAGSLF

j_gene: TRBJ1-5
v_gene: TRBV28
abundance: -
d_gene: -
CDR3nt: TGTGCCAGCAGTTTAACGGGGGGCTATGGCAATCAGCCCCAGCATTTT
CDR3aa: CASSLTGGYGNQPQHF

j_gene: TRBJ1-1
v_gene: TRBV29-1
abundance: -
d_gene: -
CDR3nt: TGCAGCGTTGGCCATGGTAGGGCCACTGAAGCTTTCTTT
CDR3aa: CSVGHGRATEAFF

j_gene: TRBJ2-1
v_gene: TRBV28
abundance: -
d_gene: -
CDR3nt: TGTGCCAGCAGACCGGATTACAATGAGCAGTTCTTC
CDR3aa: CASRPDYNEQFF

j_gene: TRBJ1-6
v_gene: TRBV11-2
abundance: -
d_gene: -
CDR3nt: TGTGCCAGCAGCTTCTATAATTCACCCCTCCACTTT
CDR3aa: CASSFYNSPLHF

j_gene: TRBJ2-1
v_gene: TRBV7-2
abundance: -
d_gene: -
CDR3nt: TGTGCCAGCAGCTTGACCGCGGGGTACAATGAGCAGTTCTTC
CDR3aa: CASSLTAGYNEQFF

j_gene: TRBJ2-1
v_gene: TRBV5-1
abundance: few
d_gene: -
CDR3nt: TGCGCCAGCAGCTTGAGTCCGGCAACCTCCAATGAGCAGTTCTTC
CDR3aa: CASSLSPATSNEQFF

j_gene: TRBJ2-3
v_gene: TRBV5-1
abundance: many
d_gene: -
CDR3nt: TGCGCCAGCAGCTTGTCCGGGACACACTCACAAGATACGCAGTATTTT
CDR3aa: CASSLSGTHSQDTQYF

j_gene: TRBJ2-2
v_gene: TRBV28
abundance: many
d_gene: -
CDR3nt: TGTGCCAGCACCTCGACCGGGACTCCGAAGAACACCGGGGAGCTGTTTTTT
CDR3aa: CASTSTGTPKNTGELFF

j_gene: TRBJ2-5
v_gene: TRBV28
abundance: many
d_gene: -
CDR3nt: TGTGCCAGCAGTTTATCTGGGGGCGGCGAGACCCAGTACTTC
CDR3aa: CASSLSGGGETQYF

j_gene: TRBJ2-5
v_gene: TRBV19
abundance: few
d_gene: TRBD2
CDR3nt: TGTGCCAGCGGACCTAGCGGGGGTCAAGAGACCCAGTACTTC
CDR3aa: CASGPSGGQETQYF

j_gene: TRBJ2-7
v_gene: TRBV4-1
abundance: many
d_gene: TRBD2
CDR3nt: TGCGCCAGCAGCCAAGATGGGAGGGGATTGTACGAGCAGTACTTC
CDR3aa: CASSQDGRGLYEQYF

j_gene: TRBJ1-5
v_gene: TRBV12-3/TRBV12-4
abundance: -
d_gene: -
CDR3nt: TGTGCCAGCAGATGGGAAGGGGGTGGCAATCAGCCCCAGCATTTT
CDR3aa: CASRWEGGGNQPQHF